This is a list of T cell receptor beta chains from one sample in a study of T cell responses to AZD1222 COVID-19 vaccine. Assay used: immunoSEQ multiplex PCR; TCRdb lists only in-frame clones, some missing. The sample lists under 200,000 clones, approximately 90% seen once, with around 3.6% in the top ten. This sample comprised peripheral blood, obtained 28 days after the second dose of the MenACWY control vaccine. The source of these receptors is an adult who received the MenACWY meningococcal vaccine as a control. CDR3s include the opening cysteine and the closing phenylalanine or tryptophan. Fields, in order: J gene, clone size, V gene, D gene, CDR3 protein, CDR3 DNA. The D gene is left open where the match is weak. Clone size, where shown, is once, few, many, or a class for clones that have expanded.

j_gene: TRBJ1-2; abundance: NA; v_gene: TRBV6-2/TRBV6-3; d_gene: TRBD1; CDR3aa: CASGRDRGRTGYGYTF; CDR3nt: TGTGCCAGCGGCCGGGACAGGGGGCGGACAGGCTATGGCTACACCTTC
j_gene: TRBJ2-3; abundance: NA; v_gene: TRBV11-2; d_gene: TRBD1; CDR3aa: CASTLWTGSTDTQYF; CDR3nt: TGTGCCAGCACCCTATGGACAGGGTCCACAGATACGCAGTATTTT
j_gene: TRBJ2-3; abundance: NA; v_gene: TRBV19; d_gene: NA; CDR3aa: CASSSRLLDTQYF; CDR3nt: TGTGCCAGTAGTTCCCGGCTTTTAGATACGCAGTATTTT
j_gene: TRBJ2-1; abundance: NA; v_gene: TRBV12-3/TRBV12-4; d_gene: NA; CDR3aa: CASSLEYNEQFF; CDR3nt: TGTGCCAGCAGTCTAGAGTACAATGAGCAGTTCTTC
j_gene: TRBJ1-1; abundance: once; v_gene: TRBV19; d_gene: TRBD1; CDR3aa: CASTLRTGGVTEAFF; CDR3nt: TGTGCCAGTACCTTAAGGACAGGGGGCGTCACTGAAGCTTTCTTT
j_gene: TRBJ1-1; abundance: NA; v_gene: TRBV6-5; d_gene: NA; CDR3aa: CASSYSTHSMNTEAFF; CDR3nt: TGTGCCAGCAGTTACTCGACACACAGTATGAACACTGAAGCTTTCTTT
j_gene: TRBJ1-3; abundance: NA; v_gene: TRBV3-1/TRBV3-2; d_gene: NA; CDR3aa: CASSQDVASEGNTIYF; CDR3nt: TGTGCCAGCAGCCAAGATGTGGCCTCTGAAGGAAACACCATATATTTT
j_gene: TRBJ2-5; abundance: NA; v_gene: TRBV6-2/TRBV6-3; d_gene: TRBD2; CDR3aa: CASSPLAGVGETQYF; CDR3nt: TGTGCCAGCAGTCCCCTAGCGGGAGTCGGAGAGACCCAGTACTTC
j_gene: TRBJ1-1; abundance: once; v_gene: TRBV5-5; d_gene: NA; CDR3aa: CASSLAGPHTEAFF; CDR3nt: TGTGCCAGCAGCTTGGCCGGGCCGCACACTGAAGCTTTCTTT
j_gene: TRBJ1-3; abundance: NA; v_gene: TRBV19; d_gene: NA; CDR3aa: CASSPQEGAGNTIYF; CDR3nt: TGTGCCAGTAGTCCTCAAGAGGGAGCTGGAAACACCATATATTTT
j_gene: TRBJ2-1; abundance: NA; v_gene: TRBV9; d_gene: NA; CDR3aa: CASSVAPAEYNEQFF; CDR3nt: TGTGCCAGCAGCGTAGCTCCGGCAGAGTACAATGAGCAGTTCTTC
j_gene: TRBJ1-2; abundance: NA; v_gene: TRBV7-8; d_gene: NA; CDR3aa: CASGGFRGEGYTF; CDR3nt: TGTGCCAGCGGGGGGTTCAGGGGAGAAGGCTACACCTTC
j_gene: TRBJ1-1; abundance: few; v_gene: TRBV5-4; d_gene: NA; CDR3aa: CASSIGQNTEAFF; CDR3nt: TGTGCCAGCAGCATAGGACAGAACACTGAAGCTTTCTTT
j_gene: TRBJ1-1; abundance: once; v_gene: TRBV7-2; d_gene: NA; CDR3aa: CASSRDSNTEAFF; CDR3nt: TGTGCCAGCAGCCGGGACTCTAACACTGAAGCTTTCTTT
j_gene: TRBJ1-2; abundance: NA; v_gene: TRBV9; d_gene: NA; CDR3aa: CASSGIGQSYGYTF; CDR3nt: TGTGCCAGCAGCGGAATCGGACAGTCCTATGGCTACACCTTC
j_gene: TRBJ1-2; abundance: NA; v_gene: TRBV2; d_gene: NA; CDR3aa: CASSERTARAQGYTF; CDR3nt: TGTGCCAGCAGTGAAAGGACAGCCAGGGCCCAAGGCTACACCTTC